This entry is about one TCR beta chain. The V gene end was trimmed by 3 bases and the J gene end by 2 bases; junction bases not matched to a gene: 6. The CDR3 contains 15 residues. Germline assignment: CDR1 LNHDA and CDR2 SQIVND (reference sequence). This sample was included in a study of blood T cell repertoires in COVID-19. Turning to the study itself: Donors in the United States, Italy and Spain gave samples during acute or convalescent COVID-19. The cDNA or gDNA used as material had been derived from T cells, B-cell-depleted T cells, or PBMCs.

Authors' analysis steps: The authors estimated nucleated cell counts from reference gene primer amplification. Profiled with immunoSEQ multiplex PCR; TCRdb holds only in-frame clones, not every one. V and J calls and clone size are those listed in that table; D and trimming were worked out from the DNA. The data hold fewer than 300,000 clones, with 88% observed a single time. The sequence was obtained from a man aged 18 to 29 with active or convalescent COVID-19. The sample consisted of peripheral blood. This sequence joins TRBV19 and TRBJ2-7, with TRBD1 matching over 8 bases. The CDR3 DNA follows: TGTGCCAGTAGTATTGCACAGGGGGGTCCCTACGAGCAGTACTTC. Translation: CASSIAQGGPYEQYF.